A selection of T cell receptor beta chains follows, all from one sample in a study of T cell changes during pregnancy in multiple sclerosis. Profiling relied on immunoSEQ multiplex PCR, and the TCRdb table lists in-frame clones only, not all of them. This sample yields under 45,000 clones, of which around nine tenths are seen a single time; under 5% belongs to the top ten. The source material was CD8+ T cells from peripheral blood mononuclear cells, sampled in the first trimester of pregnancy. The receptor source for this set is a female donor with multiple sclerosis, enrolled in a pregnancy study. Both conserved end residues are part of each CDR3. A D gene is named only where the DNA matches it firmly. Clone size is shown for a subset of rows, as once, few, many or a class of expanded clone.

v_call	clone_size	j_call	d_call	cdr3_nt	cdr3_aa
TRBV7-6	-	TRBJ2-1	TRBD2	TGTGCCAGCAGCCCGTCAGCGGGGGGCTCCTACAATGAGCAGTTCTTC	CASSPSAGGSYNEQFF
TRBV4-2	few	TRBJ1-5	TRBD1	TGTGCCAGCAGCCTAGGGACAGGGGAGGGCAATCAGCCCCAGCATTTT	CASSLGTGEGNQPQHF
TRBV7-6	-	TRBJ1-2	-	TGTGCCAGCAGCCCTACAGGGTCTGGCTACACCTTC	CASSPTGSGYTF
TRBV19	-	TRBJ1-2	-	TGTGCCAGTAGTATAATCGGGGAGAACTATGGCTACACCTTC	CASSIIGENYGYTF
TRBV7-2	few	TRBJ1-6	-	TGTGCCAGCAGCCCCGCGGGGGGGAATTCACCCCTCCACTTT	CASSPAGGNSPLHF
TRBV19	-	TRBJ1-2	-	TGTGCCAGTAGTCCCAGGGATCTCAGATATGGCTACACCTTC	CASSPRDLRYGYTF
TRBV9	-	TRBJ2-7	TRBD1	TGTGCCAGCAGCGTAGCTAGGGACAGGGGAACCTACGAGCAGTACTTC	CASSVARDRGTYEQYF
TRBV7-2	-	TRBJ2-7	-	TGTGCCAGCAGCTTAGGGCCTGTCTACGAGCAGTACTTC	CASSLGPVYEQYF
TRBV7-2	-	TRBJ2-3	-	TGTGCCAGCAGCTTTCAGGGTCCGACAGATACGCAGTATTTT	CASSFQGPTDTQYF
TRBV7-9	-	TRBJ1-2	-	TGTGCCAGCAGTCCTGGACTGAACTATGGCTACACCTTC	CASSPGLNYGYTF